The sequence of this T cell receptor (beta chain) was determined in a study of blood T cell repertoires in COVID-19. Germline V gene sequence: CDR1 SGHTA, CDR2 FQGNSA. This CDR3 has 14 amino acids. Trimming left V 6 bases short and J 0 bases short, with 11 bases between. Generated by immunoSEQ multiplex PCR, the TCRdb table keeps only in-frame clones and is missing some. In the table there are tens of thousands of clones, 82% of which are singletons. The specimen sequenced was peripheral blood. The TCR was taken from a human donor in a cohort sampled during active COVID-19. This sequence joins TRBV7-2 and TRBJ1-1, with D possibly matching TRBD1 (5 bases). The CDR3 DNA reads TGTGCCAGCAGTCAGACAGCTGTGAACACTGAAGCTTTCTTT. Protein: CASSQTAVNTEAFF.